This entry lists 28 T cell receptor beta chains sequenced from one sample in a study of shared clonotypes between healthy human individuals. The protocol was immunoSEQ multiplex PCR, while the TCRdb copy is restricted to in-frame clones and leaves out a portion. There are some 79,000 clones in the sample; 60% to 70% occur only once, and roughly 56% lies in the top ten. The sample comprised memory CD8+ T cells sorted from blood. Subset reported: CD45RO+ cells pooled with CCR7-negative TemRA cells. The receptors derive from a man aged 25-40 years in good health.

The chain is built from TRBV7-9 and TRBJ2-7, with D tentatively TRBD2 (6 bases). The ends were cut back, 5 bases at V and 1 base at J, with 12 bases in the middle. Germline assignment: CDR1 SEHNR and CDR2 FQNEAQ (reference sequence). The CDR3 has 14 residues. The CDR3 nucleotides read TGTGCCAGCAGCCCGAGGGCGGGATCCTACGAGCAGTACTTC. It encodes CASSPRAGSYEQYF.

The chain joins TRBV13 to TRBJ2-7, with 10 bases matching TRBD1. V was pared by 3 bases and J by 9 bases, with 5 bases of the junction left unmatched. The germline V gene has CDR1 PRHDT and CDR2 FYEKMQ (reference sequence). This CDR3 contains 13 residues. The CDR3 nucleotides are TGTGCCAGCAGCTTCTGGACAGGGGGTCTGCAGTACTTC. It codes for CASSFWTGGLQYF. Full variable domain (rest looked up from reference TRBV13 and TRBJ2-7): AAGVIQSPRHLIKEKRETATLKCYPIPRHDTVYWYQQGPGQDPQFLISFYEKMQSDKGSIPDRFSAQQFSDYHSELNMSSLELGDSALYFCASSFWTGGLQYFGPGTRLTVT.

The chain is built from TRBV9 and TRBJ1-1; perhaps TRBD1 as D (5 bases). The CDR3 extends over 17 amino acids. Germline CDR1 SGDLS, CDR2 YYNGEE. The V end lost 0 bases, the J end lost 1 base, and 16 bases lay between the germline ends. This CDR3 reads CASSVDRGAGTNTEAFF. The CDR3 region has the DNA TGTGCCAGCAGCGTAGACCGCGGGGCTGGTACGAACACTGAAGCTTTCTTT.

In regard to this clone: A much larger clone sits a single nucleotide away, making a read error possible. The chain uses TRBV6-4 and TRBJ2-2; the match to TRBD1 covers 7 bases. J was trimmed by 7 bases and V by 0 bases; bases with no gene match: 2. Per germline, CDR1 MRHNA and CDR2 SNTAGT. The CDR3 is made up of 14 amino acids. The chain's CDR3 is CASSDSPGGGELFF. CDR3 DNA sequence: TGTGCCAGCAGTGACTCACCAGGGGGCGGGGAGCTGTTTTTT.

The chain carries TRBV5-1 and TRBJ2-1, with D perhaps matching TRBD2 (6 bases). Germline lookup yields CDR1 SGHRS and CDR2 YFSETQ. The V gene lost 4 bases and the J gene lost 7 bases, with 15 bases spanning the gap. CDR3 size: 14 residues. The CDR3 loop is CASSPSAGGNEQFF. In DNA form, the CDR3 reads TGCGCCAGCAGCCCCTCGGCCGGGGGTAATGAGCAGTTCTTC.

This sequence joins TRBV6-1 and TRBJ2-3; D gene ambiguous. V was trimmed by 2 bases and J by 3 bases, leaving 6 bases between them. The CDR3 sequence is 13 residues long. Germline V lookup: CDR1 MNHNS, CDR2 SASEGT. The CDR3 bases are TGTGCCAGCAGTGAAATGGGAACAGATACGCAGTATTTT. This encodes CASSEMGTDTQYF.

The DNA of the CDR3 is TGTGCCAGAACCCGAGCGGGATCCTCCTACAATGAGCAGTTCTTC. Translated, it gives CARTRAGSSYNEQFF. The J gene is TRBJ2-1, the V gene TRBV5-3; 7 bases align to TRBD2. TRBV5-3 is an ORF for which the function is uncertain. After removal of 6 bases from V and 0 bases from J, the junction contained 6 bases not matched to a gene. The CDR3 totals 15 residues.

The chain combines TRBV29-1 with TRBJ2-5, with TRBD2 matching 11 bases. In germline, CDR1 is SQVTM, CDR2 ANQGSEA. The CDR3 is made up of 13 amino acids. Germline trimming cut 3 bases from V and 5 bases from J; bases unmatched to any gene: 2. For the CDR3, the DNA is TGCAGCGTTGAGGCTAGCGGGGGGGAGACCCAGTACTTC. Translating it yields CSVEASGGETQYF.

The rearrangement joins TRBV5-6 to TRBJ1-1, with D possibly matching TRBD1 (6 bases). This CDR3 contains 15 residues. Per germline, CDR1 SGHDT and CDR2 YYEEEE. The V end lost 4 bases, the J end lost 0 bases, and 13 bases lay between the germline ends. In DNA form, the CDR3 reads TGTGCCAGCAGCGGAACAGGGATTTTGAACACTGAAGCTTTCTTT. The encoded protein is CASSGTGILNTEAFF.

The chain recombines TRBV6-1 with TRBJ2-6; the D gene is possibly TRBD1 (6 bases). Germline values: CDR1 MNHNS, CDR2 SASEGT. The CDR3 contains 16 residues. The V gene lost 2 bases and the J gene lost 0 bases, with 8 bases spanning the gap. The CDR3 sequence is CASSELDSSGANVLTF. In DNA form, the CDR3 reads TGTGCCAGCAGTGAACTGGACAGCTCTGGGGCCAACGTCCTGACTTTC.

The chain is built from TRBV19 and TRBJ2-7, with 7 bases matching TRBD1. Per germline, CDR1 LNHDA and CDR2 SQIVND (reference sequence). This CDR3 contains 14 residues. Germline trimming cut 8 bases from V and 3 bases from J; bases unmatched to any gene: 10. The CDR3 loop is CASSISGGFYEQYF. The DNA of the CDR3 is TGTGCCAGTTCAATTTCAGGGGGTTTCTACGAGCAGTACTTC.

A few counts support this clone. Other DNA variants within this sample encode the same CDR3. The chain is built from TRBV28 and TRBJ2-7, with D possibly being TRBD1 (5 bases). The germline CDR1 and CDR2 sequences are MDHEN and SYDVKM. The V and J ends lost 2 bases and 2 bases respectively, with 10 bases between them. The CDR3 has 14 amino acids. This CDR3 reads CASSLGADPYEQYF. CDR3 bases: TGTGCCAGCAGTTTAGGGGCAGATCCCTACGAGCAGTACTTC.

The V gene is TRBV2, the J gene TRBJ2-7; 10 nucleotides line up with TRBD2. CDR3 length: 13 amino acids. Trimming at V came to 7 bases and at J to 2 bases, leaving 2 bases not matched to a gene. From germline, CDR1 is SNHLY and CDR2 FYNNEI. The DNA for the CDR3 is TGTGCCAGCAAGGGGACTAGCGCCTACGAGCAGTACTTC. This gives the protein CASKGTSAYEQYF.

This clone was picked up a small number of times. This sequence may be a read error, since a much larger clone differs from it by one base. This same CDR3 is encoded by further DNA sequences in the sample. V usage is TRBV6-1 and J usage is TRBJ2-1; the match to TRBD2 covers 8 bases. Germline V gene sequence: CDR1 MNHNS, CDR2 SASEGT. Unmatched junction bases numbered 1, after V lost 2 bases and J lost 1 base. The CDR3 runs to 15 residues. The CDR3 region is CASSELAGSYNEQFF. CDR3 DNA: TGTGCCAGCAGTGAACTAGCGGGTTCCTACAATGAGCAGTTCTTC.

The chain employs TRBV16 and TRBJ2-3; 11 nucleotides agree with TRBD2. J was trimmed by 3 bases and V by 0 bases; bases with no gene match: 8. This CDR3 is built from 18 residues. Germline assignment: CDR1 KGHSY and CDR2 FQNENV. Here the CDR3 reads CASSQSVTSGSQTDTQYF. The CDR3 region has the DNA TGTGCCAGCAGCCAATCCGTCACTAGCGGGAGTCAAACAGATACGCAGTATTTT. Supplemented by reference TRBV16 and TRBJ2-3, the full variable domain reads GEEVAQTPKHLVRGEGQKAKLYCAPIKGHSYVFWYQQVLKNEFKFLISFQNENVFDETGMPKERFSAKCLPNSPCSLEIQATKLEDSAVYFCASSQSVTSGSQTDTQYFGPGTRLTVL.

V is TRBV7-9 and J is TRBJ2-6; unclear D gene. V was trimmed by 5 bases and J by 1 base, leaving 9 bases between them. From germline, CDR1 is SEHNR and CDR2 FQNEAQ (reference sequence). The CDR3 is 15 residues long. This chain's CDR3 is CASSPVRSGANVLTF. The CDR3 DNA is TGTGCCAGCAGCCCCGTCAGGTCTGGGGCCAACGTCCTGACTTTC.

The rearrangement joins TRBV10-3 to TRBJ2-2; D is uncertain. Looked up from germline, CDR1 is ENHRY and CDR2 is SYGVKD. V was shortened by 7 bases and J by 1 base, with 13 bases between the two germline ends. CDR3 length: 15 residues. CDR3 DNA sequence: TGTGCCATCAATACTAAACACGTGAACACCGGGGAGCTGTTTTTT. This gives the protein CAINTKHVNTGELFF.

The rearrangement joins TRBV14 to TRBJ2-5; 12 positions match TRBD1. The CDR3 sequence is 15 residues long. The J segment lost 2 bases and the V segment lost 5 bases, leaving 3 bases of the junction unmatched. CDR1 SGHDN and CDR2 FVKESK come from the germline V gene. The CDR3 loop is CASSGDRGRQETQYF. DNA for the CDR3: TGTGCCAGCAGCGGGGACAGGGGGCGGCAAGAGACCCAGTACTTC.

The chain is built from TRBV29-1 and TRBJ1-1, with D possibly TRBD1 on 6 matching bases. V was cut by 2 bases and J by 7 bases, with 20 bases left in between. The CDR3 covers 15 residues. Germline V gene data show CDR1 as SQVTM and CDR2 as ANQGSEA. The CDR3 protein is CSVEYTGGEGDEAFF. CDR3 in DNA: TGCAGCGTTGAATATACCGGGGGCGAGGGCGATGAAGCTTTCTTT.

V and J are TRBV25-1 and TRBJ2-1; D not resolved. The V gene's germline CDR1 is MGHDK and CDR2 SYGVNS. There are 12 residues in the CDR3. The germline V and J ends were trimmed by 2 bases and 10 bases, with 9 bases remaining between them. CDR3 coding DNA: TGTGCCAGCAGTGAAGAAAAAGTAGAGCAGTTCTTC. Translated: CASSEEKVEQFF.

The chain recombines TRBV5-5 with TRBJ1-5; D gene ambiguous. V lost 4 bases to trimming and J lost 0 bases, with 8 bases between them. This CDR3 comprises 14 residues. Germline V gene data show CDR1 as SGHKS and CDR2 as YYEKEE (reference sequence). CDR3 amino acids: CASSPIDSNQPQHF. For the CDR3, the DNA is TGTGCCAGCAGCCCCATCGATAGCAATCAGCCCCAGCATTTT.

This clone was seen repeatedly, ten times or more. In the same sample, other DNA sequences code for this CDR3. The gene calls are TRBV9 and TRBJ1-1; D gene uncertain. CDR3 size: 13 residues. V dropped 0 bases and J dropped 1 base, with 4 bases sitting between them. CDR1 and CDR2 (germline): SGDLS, YYNGEE. The CDR3 protein is CASSVGENTEAFF. CDR3 DNA: TGTGCCAGCAGCGTAGGTGAGAACACTGAAGCTTTCTTT.

Here the CDR3 reads CASSQESSFYEQYF. The CDR3 region has the DNA TGCGCCAGCAGCCAAGAAAGCAGCTTCTACGAGCAGTACTTC. The chain recombines TRBV4-3 with TRBJ2-7; no clear D. Trimming took 0 bases from V and 3 from J, leaving 9 bases between them. This CDR3 has 14 residues. The germline gives CDR1 LGHNA, CDR2 YSLEER.

The chain uses TRBV15 and TRBJ2-6; perhaps TRBD2 as D (5 bases). The germline V and J ends were trimmed by 0 bases and 6 bases, with 24 bases remaining between them. CDR1 is LNHNV and CDR2 is YYDKDF in the germline V gene (reference sequence). This CDR3 region has 20 residues. CDR3 nucleotides: TGTGCCACCAGCAGAGATGCGGGTCGAGAGGGAAGTGACTCGGCCAACGTCCTGACTTTC. It specifies CATSRDAGREGSDSANVLTF.

This clone was recorded a few times. This chain joins TRBV4-1 and TRBJ2-1; 8 nucleotides match TRBD1. The CDR3 runs to 14 residues. Trimming at V came to 4 bases and at J to 2 bases, leaving 1 base not matched to a gene. CDR1 is MGHRA, CDR2 YSYEKL, per germline. CDR3 residues: CASSPGGTYNEQFF. The CDR3, as DNA: TGCGCCAGCAGCCCAGGGGGCACCTACAATGAGCAGTTCTTC.

This clone has more than one count but fewer than ten. This chain connects TRBV25-1 to TRBJ2-1, with 8 bases identical to TRBD2. Germline V gives CDR1 MGHDK, CDR2 SYGVNS. There are 18 residues in the CDR3. V was clipped by 4 bases and J by 4 bases; unmatched bases: 15. In nucleotides, the CDR3 is TGTGCCAGCAGTGCGGTAGCGGGATCGCCACGAACATACAATGAGCAGTTCTTC. Amino acid sequence: CASSAVAGSPRTYNEQFF.

The J gene is TRBJ2-1, the V gene TRBV15, with D possibly being TRBD1 or TRBD2 (5 bases each). CDR3 size: 15 residues. Per germline, CDR1 LNHNV and CDR2 YYDKDF (reference sequence). With 1 base removed from V and 6 bases from J, the gap between germline ends came to 13 bases. CDR3 amino acids: CATSRALEGSNEQFF. CDR3 in DNA: TGTGCCACCAGCAGAGCCCTCGAGGGGTCCAATGAGCAGTTCTTC. Supplemented by reference TRBV15 and TRBJ2-1, the full variable domain reads DAMVIQNPRYQVTQFGKPVTLSCSQTLNHNVMYWYQQKSSQAPKLLFHYYDKDFNNEADTPDNFQSRRPNTSFCFLDIRSPGLGDTAMYLCATSRALEGSNEQFFGPGTRLTVL.

The gene calls are TRBV28 and TRBJ2-5; 13 positions match TRBD2. V shed 2 bases, J shed 1 base, and the junction held 4 bases outside the gene matches. The CDR3 contains 17 residues. Looked up from germline, CDR1 is MDHEN and CDR2 is SYDVKM. The CDR3 region is CASSLPTSGRLQETQYF. CDR3 sequence (DNA): TGTGCCAGCAGTTTACCGACTAGCGGGAGGCTCCAAGAGACCCAGTACTTC.